A single sample is the source of the 20 T cell receptor beta chains below, sequenced in a study of blood T cell repertoires in COVID-19. Assay used: immunoSEQ multiplex PCR; TCRdb lists only in-frame clones, some missing. This table holds a few hundred thousand clones, about 89% found once. Sequences were obtained from peripheral blood. The receptor source for this set is a woman aged 25 to 39 with COVID-19, enrolled during active disease.

The chain carries TRBV19 and TRBJ2-5; D unclear. The CDR3 extends over 14 amino acids. Germline assignment: CDR1 LNHDA and CDR2 SQIVND (reference sequence). The V gene lost 1 base and the J gene lost 2 bases, with 8 bases spanning the gap. Here the CDR3 reads CASSIGLSQETQYF. CDR3 nucleotide sequence: TGTGCCAGTAGTATAGGGCTTTCTCAAGAGACCCAGTACTTC.

The chain couples TRBV27 to TRBJ2-3, with D perhaps matching TRBD2 (6 bases). V lost 2 bases to trimming and J lost 10 bases, with 19 bases between them. In germline, CDR1 is MNHEY, CDR2 SMNVEV (reference sequence). The CDR3 totals 15 residues. The CDR3 bases are TGTGCCAGCAGTTTAATTGGGGACGGAGGGCTCGCGCAGTATTTT. It yields the protein CASSLIGDGGLAQYF.

This rearrangement joins TRBV5-4 to TRBJ1-2; 9 nucleotides match TRBD1. Germline lookup yields CDR1 SGHNT and CDR2 YYREEE (reference sequence). J lost 7 bases, V lost 0 bases, and 4 bases had no gene match. The CDR3 loop spans 14 amino acids. For the CDR3, the DNA is TGTGCCAGCAGCTTGGGAGGACAGGGGACTGGCTACACCTTC. Protein: CASSLGGQGTGYTF.

This chain connects TRBV6-5 to TRBJ1-2, with D possibly matching TRBD1 (5 bases). Trimming took 0 bases from V and 4 from J, leaving 9 bases between them. CDR3 length: 14 residues. Germline V gives CDR1 MNHEY, CDR2 SVGAGI. The CDR3 DNA is TGTGCCAGCAGTTACTCTCAGGGTCCCTATGGCTACACCTTC. Translated, it gives CASSYSQGPYGYTF.

This clone has just a few counts. The J gene is TRBJ1-2, the V gene TRBV6-5; tentative D call: TRBD1 (6 bases). V dropped 4 bases and J dropped 8 bases, with 17 bases sitting between them. CDR1 is MNHEY and CDR2 is SVGAGI in the germline V gene. The CDR3 contains 14 residues. The CDR3 here is CASSFSQGNEGYTF. DNA of the CDR3: TGTGCCAGCAGTTTTTCCCAGGGGAACGAAGGCTACACCTTC.

The chain recombines TRBV24-1 with TRBJ2-2; the D gene is possibly TRBD1 (5 bases). The germline gives CDR1 KGHDR, CDR2 SFDVKD. V lost 4 bases and J 1 base, leaving 18 bases between the germline ends. The CDR3 is 18 amino acids. Here the CDR3 DNA reads TGTGCCACCAGTGACCCCCCTGCAACAAGGGGGAACACCGGGGAGCTGTTTTTT. Translating it yields CATSDPPATRGNTGELFF.

This clone was picked up one time. This chain uses TRBV19 with TRBJ1-2; D is possibly TRBD1 (6 bases). Trimming pared 1 base from V and 4 bases from J, leaving 16 bases between. This CDR3 is built from 16 residues. Germline CDR1 reads LNHDA; CDR2 reads SQIVND (reference sequence). The CDR3: CASSIGVGQHIYGYTF. The DNA for the CDR3 is TGTGCCAGTAGTATAGGGGTGGGACAACATATCTATGGCTACACCTTC.

This chain joins TRBV6-5 and TRBJ2-5; TRBD2 agrees at 8 bases. Germline CDR1 and CDR2: MNHEY and SVGAGI. With V trimmed by 5 bases and J by 5 bases, 10 bases remained unmatched. The CDR3 contains 15 residues. In DNA, the CDR3 is TGTGCCAGCAGTAACAATGGACTAGCTGGCGAGACCCAGTACTTC. Translating gives CASSNNGLAGETQYF.

The rearrangement uses TRBV19 and TRBJ2-1; possible D gene TRBD1, 6 bases. V gave up 5 bases and J gave up 0 bases, with 11 bases separating them. The CDR3 covers 15 residues. Germline assignment: CDR1 LNHDA and CDR2 SQIVND (reference sequence). The CDR3 coding sequence is TGTGCCAGTAGTTTACTGGACAGCTCCTACAATGAGCAGTTCTTC. Protein product: CASSLLDSSYNEQFF. The complete variable domain, with remaining parts taken from reference TRBV19 and TRBJ2-1, reads DGGITQSPKYLFRKEGQNVTLSCEQNLNHDAMYWYRQDPGQGLRLIYYSQIVNDFQKGDIAEGYSVSREKKESFPLTVTSAQKNPTAFYLCASSLLDSSYNEQFFGPGTRLTVL.

This clone was seen a single time. The rearrangement joins TRBV2 to TRBJ1-4, with D perhaps TRBD1 (5 bases). Deletions cut 5 bases from V and 6 bases from J, with 25 bases between. The CDR3 extends over 18 amino acids. The germline CDR1 and CDR2 sequences are SNHLY and FYNNEI. The CDR3 here is CASSNARGGRQLDEKLFF. The CDR3 coding sequence is TGTGCCAGCAGTAATGCCCGGGGGGGAAGGCAACTTGATGAAAAACTGTTTTTT.

V is TRBV18 and J is TRBJ1-2; 12 bases line up with TRBD1. The germline V gene has CDR1 KGHSH and CDR2 LQKENI. The CDR3 runs to 16 residues. V shed 6 bases and J 4 bases; nucleotides not matched to a gene: 9. CDR3 nucleotides: TGTGCCAGCTCGCCGGGACAGGGGGCGGCTGCCTATGGCTACACCTTC. Its translation is CASSPGQGAAAYGYTF.

The chain combines TRBV6-2 or TRBV6-3 with TRBJ2-7; no firm D call. This CDR3 comprises 19 residues. Germline V gives CDR1 MNHEY, CDR2 SVGEGT. The ends were cut back, 0 bases at V and 1 base at J, with 22 bases in the middle. In DNA, the CDR3 is TGTGCCAGCAGTTACTCGGAGAGGCCCGTACTCGTACCGTCCTACGAGCAGTACTTC. Encoded protein: CASSYSERPVLVPSYEQYF.

CDR3 DNA sequence: TGTGCCAGCATAACGGGGGGGACGAACACCGGGGAGCTGTTTTTT. Its translation is CASITGGTNTGELFF. The chain recombines TRBV28 with TRBJ2-2; 8 positions match TRBD2. Trimming cost V 7 bases and J 0 bases; bases outside gene matches: 4. The CDR3 is 15 amino acids. The germline gives CDR1 MDHEN, CDR2 SYDVKM.

The chain links TRBV6-5 to TRBJ2-5, with 9 bases lining up with TRBD1. The V gene end was trimmed by 7 bases and the J gene end by 5 bases; junction bases not matched to a gene: 8. This CDR3 contains 14 residues. CDR1 is MNHEY, CDR2 SVGAGI, per germline. CDR3 sequence reads: CASKPTGGSETQYF. Written as DNA, the CDR3 is TGTGCCAGCAAGCCGACAGGGGGTTCGGAGACCCAGTACTTC.

The chain is built from TRBV5-4 and TRBJ1-5, with 9 bases matching TRBD1. V trimming: 4 bases; J trimming: 5 bases; junction bases outside the gene matches: 1. There are 13 residues in the CDR3. Germline loops: CDR1 SGHNT, CDR2 YYREEE (reference sequence). CDR3 sequence reads: CASSRDRDQPQHF. The CDR3 DNA is TGTGCCAGCAGCCGGGACAGGGATCAGCCCCAGCATTTT.

In regard to this clone: The sample has other DNA sequences that encode this CDR3 too. The gene calls are TRBV7-9 and TRBJ2-5; D gene unclear. The CDR3 is made up of 11 amino acids. The germline gives CDR1 SEHNR, CDR2 FQNEAQ (reference sequence). Trimming took off 2 bases at V and 5 bases at J, with 3 bases between the two ends. The CDR3 spells CASSLSETQYF. The CDR3 DNA reads as TGTGCCAGCAGCTTATCGGAGACCCAGTACTTC.

This sequence joins TRBV6-5 and TRBJ1-1; no definite D call. CDR3 length: 14 residues. The germline V and J ends were trimmed by 0 bases and 2 bases, with 7 bases remaining between them. Germline CDR1 and CDR2: MNHEY and SVGAGI. The CDR3 loop is CASSYSGINTEAFF. The CDR3 nucleotides read TGTGCCAGCAGTTACTCCGGGATAAACACTGAAGCTTTCTTT.

The chain combines TRBV29-1 with TRBJ1-3; 7 bases match TRBD1. The CDR3 spans 18 residues. Germline CDR1 reads SQVTM; CDR2 reads ANQGSEA. Germline trimming cut 4 bases from V and 2 bases from J; bases unmatched to any gene: 17. The DNA of the CDR3 is TGCAGCGTTGCCCCGGAGGGGGCGCATCGGGGAACTGGAAACACCATATATTTT. Translating it yields CSVAPEGAHRGTGNTIYF. The complete variable domain, with remaining parts taken from reference TRBV29-1 and TRBJ1-3, reads SAVISQKPSRDICQRGTSLTIQCQVDSQVTMMFWYRQQPGQSLTLIATANQGSEATYESGFVIDKFPISRPNLTFSTLTVSNMSPEDSSIYLCSVAPEGAHRGTGNTIYFGEGSWLTVV.

The chain uses TRBV7-2 and TRBJ2-5; TRBD2 might be the D (7 bases). From germline, CDR1 is SGHTA and CDR2 FQGNSA. V was cut by 1 base and J by 5 bases, with 14 bases left in between. The CDR3 contains 15 residues. CDR3 in amino acids: CASSLGGGLAETQYF. The CDR3 DNA reads as TGTGCCAGCAGCTTAGGCGGGGGCCTTGCGGAGACCCAGTACTTC.

This chain links TRBV25-1 with TRBJ1-2; D remains ambiguous. Germline loops: CDR1 MGHDK, CDR2 SYGVNS. The CDR3 loop spans 17 amino acids. V lost 3 bases and J lost 2, with 19 bases in between. The CDR3 here is CASSDLNPGGVNYGYTF. CDR3 sequence (DNA): TGTGCCAGCAGTGATTTAAACCCAGGCGGGGTCAACTATGGCTACACCTTC.